Detailed here is one T cell receptor beta chain. Its antigen is not known. The CDR3 is 15 amino acids. CDR1 is LNHDA and CDR2 is SQIVND in the germline V gene (reference sequence). The ends were cut back, 5 bases at V and 5 bases at J, with 17 bases in the middle. One entry per CDR3 protein results from TCRdb running MiXCR on the PCR reads. Of hundreds of thousands of distinct CDR3 sequences in the sample, roughly 23% are singletons; the top ten hold roughly 0.7%. This entry belongs to a study of molecular identifiers for immune sequencing clone quantification. Study results and limitations: Clonotypes topping 20 RNA copies carried over 98% of effector molecules but under 1% of naive ones.

The source of this sequence is a human donor in good health. Some libraries in this study had Jurkat cell RNA spiked in. Specimen: naive CD8+ T cells from blood, with Jurkat cell RNA spiked in. Indicated subset: FACS-sorted CD8+CD4-CCR7+CD45RA+ naive T cells. V is TRBV19 and J is TRBJ2-3, with D maybe TRBD1 (7 bases). CDR3 protein: CASSPEEGAEDTQYF. CDR3 nucleotide sequence: TGTGCCAGTAGTCCCGAGGAGGGGGCGGAAGATACGCAGTATTTT.